The text below deals with one T cell receptor (beta chain). Time point here: peripheral blood 6 weeks after treatment start. Every patient provided from 1 to 8 samples, collected pretreatment and on-treatment. The data originate from a study of PD-L1 blockade in urothelial cancer. On the study more broadly: T cells numbered a median of around 140,000 in the blood samples.

Profiling relied on immunoSEQ multiplex PCR, and the TCRdb table lists in-frame clones only, not all of them. The table has tens of thousands of clones, more than 70% seen once. Deletions cut 0 bases from V and 4 bases from J, with 10 bases between. Looked up from germline, CDR1 is SGDLS and CDR2 is YYNGEE. The CDR3 is made up of 14 amino acids. The J gene is TRBJ1-1, the V gene TRBV9; D may be TRBD1 (5 bases). The starting material was PBMCs, obtained around atezolizumab (anti-PD-L1) treatment. This receptor was obtained from a man between 60 and 75 years old with urothelial cancer. The CDR3 coding sequence is TGTGCCAGCAGCGTAGGGGACTGGGCCACTGAAGCTTTCTTT. Residues: CASSVGDWATEAFF. Together with reference TRBV9 and TRBJ1-1, the CDR3 gives the full variable domain: DSGVTQTPKHLITATGQRVTLRCSPRSGDLSVYWYQQSLDQGLQFLIQYYNGEERAKGNILERFSAQQFPDLHSELNLSSLELGDSALYFCASSVGDWATEAFFGQGTRLTVV.